This T cell receptor (beta chain) stems from a study of blood T cell repertoires in COVID-19. Sequencing used immunoSEQ multiplex PCR; TCRdb keeps in-frame clones, though not all of them. The repertoire holds some 410,000 clones, with 88% as singletons. J was trimmed by 2 bases and V by 10 bases; bases with no gene match: 4. This CDR3 comprises 13 residues. Ages ranged from 18 to 89 years, with residence in 24 US areas. V usage is TRBV12-3 or TRBV12-4 and J usage is TRBJ2-1, with TRBD2 matching 8 bases. Sample: PBMCs or T cells enriched from blood (not recorded which). The TCR was taken from a woman aged 25 to 45 with acute COVID-19. For the CDR3, the DNA is TGTGCCATCTCGGGGGGGGCCTACAATGAGCAGTTCTTC. Translation: CAISGGAYNEQFF.